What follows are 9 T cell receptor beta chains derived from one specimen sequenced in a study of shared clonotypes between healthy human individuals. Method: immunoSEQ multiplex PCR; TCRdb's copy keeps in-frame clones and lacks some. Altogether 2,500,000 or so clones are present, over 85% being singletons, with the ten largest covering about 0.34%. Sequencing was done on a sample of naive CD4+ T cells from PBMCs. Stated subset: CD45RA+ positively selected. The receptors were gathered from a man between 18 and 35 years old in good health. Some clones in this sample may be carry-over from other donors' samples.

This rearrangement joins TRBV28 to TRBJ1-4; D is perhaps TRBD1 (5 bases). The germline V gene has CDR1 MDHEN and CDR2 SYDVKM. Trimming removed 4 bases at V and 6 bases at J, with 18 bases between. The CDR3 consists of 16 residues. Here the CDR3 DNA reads TGTGCCAGCAGTTCCCGCGGGCAGGGAAGGGATGAAAAACTGTTTTTT. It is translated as CASSSRGQGRDEKLFF.

The CDR3 is CASSEAPWAGEIYEQYF. The CDR3 bases are TGTGCCAGCAGTGAAGCCCCTTGGGCAGGGGAGATTTACGAGCAGTACTTC. The V call is TRBV6-1, the J call TRBJ2-7, with D possibly TRBD1 on 6 matching bases. The CDR3 runs to 17 residues. V dropped 0 bases and J dropped 4 bases, with 19 bases sitting between them. The germline V gene encodes CDR1 MNHNS and CDR2 SASEGT.

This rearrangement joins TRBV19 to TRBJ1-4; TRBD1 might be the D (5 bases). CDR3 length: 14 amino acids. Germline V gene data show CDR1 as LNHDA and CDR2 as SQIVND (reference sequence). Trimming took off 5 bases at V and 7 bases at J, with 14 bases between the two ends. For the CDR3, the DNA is TGTGCCAGTAGTGGTCCCGGACATTCTGAAAAACTGTTTTTT. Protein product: CASSGPGHSEKLFF.

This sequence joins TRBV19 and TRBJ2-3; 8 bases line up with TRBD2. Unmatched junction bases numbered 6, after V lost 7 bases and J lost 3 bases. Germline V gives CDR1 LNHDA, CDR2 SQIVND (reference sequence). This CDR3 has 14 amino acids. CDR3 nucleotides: TGTGCCAGTACCCATCGGGGGGGGACAGATACGCAGTATTTT. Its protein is CASTHRGGTDTQYF.

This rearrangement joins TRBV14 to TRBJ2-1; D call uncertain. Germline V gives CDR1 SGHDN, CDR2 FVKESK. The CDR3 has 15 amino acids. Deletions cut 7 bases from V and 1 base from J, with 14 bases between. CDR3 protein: CASTPTGSSYNEQFF. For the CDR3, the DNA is TGTGCCAGCACCCCGACCGGTTCTTCCTACAATGAGCAGTTCTTC.

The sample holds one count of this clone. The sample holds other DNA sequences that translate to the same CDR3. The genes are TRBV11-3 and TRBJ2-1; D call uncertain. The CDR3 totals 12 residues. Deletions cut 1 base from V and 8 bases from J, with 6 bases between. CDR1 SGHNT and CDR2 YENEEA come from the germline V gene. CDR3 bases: TGTGCCAGCAGCTTAGGGGGTGATGAGCAGTTCTTC. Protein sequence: CASSLGGDEQFF. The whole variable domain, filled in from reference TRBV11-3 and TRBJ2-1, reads EAGVVQSPRYKIIEKKQPVAFWCNPISGHNTLYWYLQNLGQGPELLIRYENEEAVDDSQLPKDRFSAERLKGVDSTLKIQPAELGDSAVYLCASSLGGDEQFFGPGTRLTVL.

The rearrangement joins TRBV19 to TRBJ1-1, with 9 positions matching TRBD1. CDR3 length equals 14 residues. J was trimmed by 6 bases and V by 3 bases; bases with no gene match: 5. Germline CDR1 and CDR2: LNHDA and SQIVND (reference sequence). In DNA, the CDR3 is TGTGCCAGTAGTATCGGACAGGGGACAGCTGAAGCTTTCTTT. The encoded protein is CASSIGQGTAEAFF.

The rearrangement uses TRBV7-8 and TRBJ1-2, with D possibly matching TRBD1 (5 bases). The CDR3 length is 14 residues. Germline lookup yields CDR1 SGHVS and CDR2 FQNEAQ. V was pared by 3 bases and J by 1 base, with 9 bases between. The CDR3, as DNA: TGTGCCAGCAGCTTCAGGGTCTTTAACTATGGCTACACCTTC. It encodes CASSFRVFNYGYTF.

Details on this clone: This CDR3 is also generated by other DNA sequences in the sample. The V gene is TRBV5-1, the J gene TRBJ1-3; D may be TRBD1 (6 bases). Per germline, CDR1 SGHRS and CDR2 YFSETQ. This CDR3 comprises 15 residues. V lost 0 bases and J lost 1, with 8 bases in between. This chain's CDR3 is CASSLGTGSGNTIYF. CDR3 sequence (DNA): TGCGCCAGCAGCTTGGGCACAGGGTCTGGAAACACCATATATTTT.